This is a list of T cell receptor beta chains from one sample in a study of lymphopenia after photon versus proton radiotherapy. This table comes from immunoSEQ multiplex PCR, and its TCRdb copy is limited to in-frame clones, with some not included. The sample lists about 40,000 clones, over 75% occurring once. The material was peripheral blood, obtained from a patient treated with photon-based radiotherapy. The receptors derive from a man aged 50 to 60 with gastric cancer. CDR3s leave out the opening cysteine and the closing phenylalanine or tryptophan. A D gene is named only where the DNA matches it firmly.

>TRBJ2-7|.|TRBV7-8
ASSLVYLPGSNEQY
>TRBJ2-1|.|TRBV5-1
ASSLAKSQGSYNEQF
>TRBJ2-5|.|TRBV29-1
SAGEETQY
>TRBJ2-1|.|TRBV4-3
ASSEGTWDEQF
>TRBJ2-7|TRBD2|TRBV19
ASKEGGLADRSYEQY
>TRBJ2-4|.|TRBV11-3
ASSLGEGAGNIQY
>TRBJ2-7|.|TRBV5-1
ASSHRGSYEQY
>TRBJ2-7|TRBD1|TRBV18
ASSPVRQGLYEQY
>TRBJ2-3|.|TRBV5-6
ASSLGGGGTDTQY
>TRBJ1-5|TRBD1|TRBV4-2
ASSQGDRGDQPQH
>TRBJ2-6|.|TRBV11-2
ASSPRVESSGANVLT
>TRBJ2-5|TRBD2|TRBV7-2
ASSLTSGQETQY
>TRBJ2-1|.|TRBV18
ASSTQHNEQF
>TRBJ2-1|.|TRBV6-1
ASSDWENEQF
>TRBJ2-7|.|TRBV9
ASSVVGDGEQY
>TRBJ2-7|TRBD2|TRBV30
AWKLAGGGGPYEQY
>TRBJ1-2|.|TRBV19
ASTRRELFNYGYT
>TRBJ2-5|TRBD1|TRBV7-3
ASSLTGTGRYATQY
>TRBJ2-2|TRBD2|TRBV19
ASRDSGSAKTGELF
>TRBJ2-7|.|TRBV7-9
ASSVSRGSYEQY
>TRBJ2-4|.|TRBV6-5
ASSKPLGSQY
>TRBJ2-3|.|TRBV9
ASSVAGSTDTQY
>TRBJ1-4|.|TRBV30
AWSTGPREKLF
>TRBJ2-3|.|TRBV7-9
ASSFAGGIRSTDTQY
>TRBJ1-2|TRBD1|TRBV5-1
ASSIGQGFYGYT
>TRBJ2-5|TRBD2|TRBV7-6
ASSPRRGLAGEFSQETQY
>TRBJ2-4|.|TRBV5-8
ASSLEGGAKNIQY
>TRBJ2-5|TRBD1|TRBV6-5
ASSTTGTGQTQY
>TRBJ2-7|.|TRBV5-1
ASRPTRDGLYEQY
>TRBJ1-1|.|TRBV18
ASSPGAPRGNTEAF
>TRBJ2-2|TRBD2|TRBV5-4
ASSLGAGGYNTGELF
>TRBJ2-5|.|TRBV2
ASWDGLRETQY